This TCR beta chain was sequenced during a study of blood T cells in healthy people across ages. Study background: Capture via template switching afforded approximately one barcoded beta molecule per two T cells.

The draw of peripheral blood yielded about 9.4 milliliters from each donor. Next came a second PCR, run for about 6 to 11 cycles, which used a sample-barcoded 5' primer along with a J-beta primer mix. TCRdb analysed the 5' RACE reads with MiXCR anew, one entry per CDR3 protein. The top ten hold 13% of the sample, which has approximately 940,000 distinct CDR3 sequences, around 48% seen once. V dropped 5 bases and J dropped 6 bases, with 23 bases sitting between them. Germline values: CDR1 DFQATT, CDR2 SNEGSKA (reference sequence). This CDR3 is 16 amino acids long. The V and J genes are TRBV20-1 and TRBJ2-1, with D perhaps TRBD1 or TRBD2 (5 bases each). This TCR was sampled from a man younger than 45 in good health. The sequencing input was blood. This CDR3 reads CSARSFRDERSNEQFF. DNA of the CDR3: TGCAGTGCTCGGTCATTCCGGGACGAGAGATCCAATGAGCAGTTCTTC.